A selection of T cell receptor beta chains follows, all from one sample in a study of blood T cell repertoires in COVID-19. Sequencing was performed with immunoSEQ multiplex PCR; in TCRdb, only in-frame clones are kept and a portion is missing. The sample carries about 49,000 clones, 65% to 90% recorded once. The sample was peripheral blood. These receptors all stem from a woman aged 80 or older with COVID-19, enrolled during active disease. The CDR3 runs from the conserved cysteine through the conserved F or W. Clone size is given for some rows only: seen once, a few or many times, or a class if the clone is expanded.

V	size	J	CDR3
TRBV5-1	.	TRBJ2-5	CASTTAVQETQYF
TRBV4-1	.	TRBJ2-4	CASSQDRERGLNF
TRBV6-1	.	TRBJ2-1	CASSASGGLYSYNEQFF
TRBV11-2	.	TRBJ1-3	CASSFTSTGNTIYF
TRBV29-1	.	TRBJ2-1	CSVEDDPNLAGRNNEQFF
TRBV3-1/TRBV3-2	.	TRBJ2-1	CASRKGLAAYNEQFF
TRBV27	.	TRBJ2-7	CASRAGTGGYEQYF
TRBV28	.	TRBJ2-6	CASTRGGSSGANVLTF
TRBV18	few	TRBJ2-7	CASSPEGLALNIDF
TRBV7-2	.	TRBJ1-2	CASSSILPGRETYGYTF
TRBV19	.	TRBJ1-5	CASTIRGLAWPQHF
TRBV5-1	.	TRBJ2-2	CASSSKGLNTGELFF
TRBV3-1/TRBV3-2	.	TRBJ2-2	CASSQDSRLAGGQGTGELFF
TRBV2	.	TRBJ2-1	CASSEGGNEQFF
TRBV20-1	.	TRBJ1-2	CSASDGSFVNYGYTF
TRBV12-3/TRBV12-4	.	TRBJ1-6	CASSLVQDSPLHF
TRBV10-1	.	TRBJ2-1	CASSKRVEQFF
TRBV20-1	.	TRBJ2-5	CSALQETQYF